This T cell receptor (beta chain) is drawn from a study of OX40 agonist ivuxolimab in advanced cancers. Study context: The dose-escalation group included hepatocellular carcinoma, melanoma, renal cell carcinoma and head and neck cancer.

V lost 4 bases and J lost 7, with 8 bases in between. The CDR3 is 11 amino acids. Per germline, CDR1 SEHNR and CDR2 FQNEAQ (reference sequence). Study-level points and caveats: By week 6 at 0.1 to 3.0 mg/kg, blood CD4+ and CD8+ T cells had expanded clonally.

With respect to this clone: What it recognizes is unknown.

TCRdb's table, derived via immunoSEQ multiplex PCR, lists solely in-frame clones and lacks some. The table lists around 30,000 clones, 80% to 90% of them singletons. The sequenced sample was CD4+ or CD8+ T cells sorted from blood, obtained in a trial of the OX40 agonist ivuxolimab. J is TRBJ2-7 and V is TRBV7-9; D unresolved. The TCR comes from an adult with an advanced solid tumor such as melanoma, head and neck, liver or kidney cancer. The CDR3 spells CASSSPPEQYF. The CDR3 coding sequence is TGTGCCAGCAGCTCCCCTCCGGAGCAGTACTTC.